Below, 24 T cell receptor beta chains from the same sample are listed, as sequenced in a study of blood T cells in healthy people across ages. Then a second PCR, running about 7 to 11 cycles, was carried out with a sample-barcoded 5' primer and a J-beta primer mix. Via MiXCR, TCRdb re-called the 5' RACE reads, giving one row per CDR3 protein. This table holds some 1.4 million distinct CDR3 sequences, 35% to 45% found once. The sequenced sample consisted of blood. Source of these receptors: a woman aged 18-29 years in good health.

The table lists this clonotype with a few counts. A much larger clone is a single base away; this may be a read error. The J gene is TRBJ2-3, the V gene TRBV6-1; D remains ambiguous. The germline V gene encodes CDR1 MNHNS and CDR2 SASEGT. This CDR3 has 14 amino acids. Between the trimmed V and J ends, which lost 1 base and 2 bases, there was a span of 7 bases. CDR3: CASSEGADTDTQYF. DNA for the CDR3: TGTGCCAGCAGTGAAGGCGCAGACACAGATACGCAGTATTTT.

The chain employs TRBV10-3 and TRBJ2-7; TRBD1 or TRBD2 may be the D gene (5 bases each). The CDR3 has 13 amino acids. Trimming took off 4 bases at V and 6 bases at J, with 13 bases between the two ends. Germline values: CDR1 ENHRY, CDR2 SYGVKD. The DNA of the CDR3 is TGTGCCATCAGTGGGGACCCCACAGGCGAGCAGTACTTC. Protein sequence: CAISGDPTGEQYF.

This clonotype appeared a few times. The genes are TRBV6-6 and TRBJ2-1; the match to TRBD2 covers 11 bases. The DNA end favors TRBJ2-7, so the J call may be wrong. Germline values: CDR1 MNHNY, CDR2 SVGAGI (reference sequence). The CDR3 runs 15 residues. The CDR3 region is CASSYVSGRDNEQYF. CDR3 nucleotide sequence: TGTGCCAGCAGTTACGTTAGCGGGAGGGACAATGAGCAGTACTTC.

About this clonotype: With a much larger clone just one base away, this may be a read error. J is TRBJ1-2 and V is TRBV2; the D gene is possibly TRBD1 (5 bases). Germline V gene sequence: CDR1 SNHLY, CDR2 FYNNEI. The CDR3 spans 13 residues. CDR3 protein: CACSEGRGHGYTF. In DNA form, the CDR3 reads TGTGCCTGCAGTGAAGGGAGGGGCCATGGCTACACCTTC.

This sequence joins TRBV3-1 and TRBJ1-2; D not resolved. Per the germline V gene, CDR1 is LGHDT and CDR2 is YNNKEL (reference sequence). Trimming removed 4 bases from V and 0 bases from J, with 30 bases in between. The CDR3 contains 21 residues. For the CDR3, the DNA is TGTGCCAGCAGCCCTCCGCAAGGCGTCAGATGGTCCGTGGAGTCTAACTATGGCTACACCTTC. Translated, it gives CASSPPQGVRWSVESNYGYTF.

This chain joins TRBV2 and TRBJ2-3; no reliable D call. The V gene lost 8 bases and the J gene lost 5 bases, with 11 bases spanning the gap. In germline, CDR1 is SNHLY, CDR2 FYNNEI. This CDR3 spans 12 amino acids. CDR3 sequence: CASGVVQDTQYF. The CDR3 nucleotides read TGTGCCAGCGGAGTCGTTCAAGATACGCAGTATTTT.

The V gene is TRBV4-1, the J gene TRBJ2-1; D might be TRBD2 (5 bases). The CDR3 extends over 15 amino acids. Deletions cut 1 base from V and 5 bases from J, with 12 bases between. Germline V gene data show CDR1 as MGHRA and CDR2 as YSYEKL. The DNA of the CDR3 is TGCGCCAGCAGCCAAGTAGCGCTGGGTGACAATGAGCAGTTCTTC. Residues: CASSQVALGDNEQFF.

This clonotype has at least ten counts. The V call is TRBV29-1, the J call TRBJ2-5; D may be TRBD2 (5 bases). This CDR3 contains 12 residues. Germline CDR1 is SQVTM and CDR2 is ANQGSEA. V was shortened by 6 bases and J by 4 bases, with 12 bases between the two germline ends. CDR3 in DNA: TGCAGCGTAGGCGGGCTAGGAGAGACCCAGTACTTC. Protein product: CSVGGLGETQYF.

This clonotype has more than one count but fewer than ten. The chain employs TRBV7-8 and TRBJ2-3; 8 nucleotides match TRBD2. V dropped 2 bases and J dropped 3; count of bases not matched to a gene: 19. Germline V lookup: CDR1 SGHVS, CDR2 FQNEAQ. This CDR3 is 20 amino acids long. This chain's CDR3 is CASSLTSTSGGRFGTDTQYF. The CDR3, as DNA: TGTGCCAGCAGCTTAACGTCCACCAGCGGGGGAAGGTTTGGGACAGATACGCAGTATTTT. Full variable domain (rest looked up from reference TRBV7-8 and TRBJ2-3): GAGVSQSPRYKVAKRGQDVALRCDPISGHVSLFWYQQALGQGPEFLTYFQNEAQLDKSGLPSDRFFAERPEGSVSTLKIQRTQQEDSAVYLCASSLTSTSGGRFGTDTQYFGPGTRLTVL.

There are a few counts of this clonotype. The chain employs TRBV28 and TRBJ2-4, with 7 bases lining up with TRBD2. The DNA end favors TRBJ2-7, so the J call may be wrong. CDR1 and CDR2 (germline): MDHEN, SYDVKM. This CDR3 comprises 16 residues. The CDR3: CASNEHLAGEGYEQYF. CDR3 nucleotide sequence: TGTGCCAGCAATGAACACCTGGCGGGGGAGGGCTACGAGCAGTACTTC.

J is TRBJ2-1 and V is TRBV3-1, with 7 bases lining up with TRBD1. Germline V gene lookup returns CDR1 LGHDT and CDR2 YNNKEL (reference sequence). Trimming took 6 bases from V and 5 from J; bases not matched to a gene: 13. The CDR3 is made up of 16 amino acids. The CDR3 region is CASRSRQGTRNNEQFF. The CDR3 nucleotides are TGTGCCAGCAGGTCACGACAGGGAACGAGAAACAATGAGCAGTTCTTC.

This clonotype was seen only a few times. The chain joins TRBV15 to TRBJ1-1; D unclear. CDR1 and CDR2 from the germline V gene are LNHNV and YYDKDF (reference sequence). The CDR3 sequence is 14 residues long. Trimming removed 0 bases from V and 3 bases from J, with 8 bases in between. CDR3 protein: CATSRDRLDTEAFF. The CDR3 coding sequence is TGTGCCACCAGCAGAGATAGGTTGGACACTGAAGCTTTCTTT.

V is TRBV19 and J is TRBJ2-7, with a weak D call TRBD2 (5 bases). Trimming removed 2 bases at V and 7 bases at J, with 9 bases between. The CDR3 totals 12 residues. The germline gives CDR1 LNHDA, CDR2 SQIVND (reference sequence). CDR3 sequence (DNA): TGTGCCAGTAGTATACCGGGGAATGAGCAGTACTTC. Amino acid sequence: CASSIPGNEQYF.

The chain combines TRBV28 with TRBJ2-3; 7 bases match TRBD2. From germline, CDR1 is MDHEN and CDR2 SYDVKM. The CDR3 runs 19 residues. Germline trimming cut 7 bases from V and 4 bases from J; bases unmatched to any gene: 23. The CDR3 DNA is TGTGCCAGCAATACCCTTGTAGCCAATAAACCGGGAGGCCCAGATACGCAGTATTTT. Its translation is CASNTLVANKPGGPDTQYF.

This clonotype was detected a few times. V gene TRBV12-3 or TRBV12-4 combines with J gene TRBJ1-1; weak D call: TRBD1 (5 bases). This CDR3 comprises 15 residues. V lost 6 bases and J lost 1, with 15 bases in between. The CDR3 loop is CASSPPRGANTEAFF. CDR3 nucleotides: TGTGCCAGCAGCCCCCCGAGGGGCGCGAACACTGAAGCTTTCTTT.

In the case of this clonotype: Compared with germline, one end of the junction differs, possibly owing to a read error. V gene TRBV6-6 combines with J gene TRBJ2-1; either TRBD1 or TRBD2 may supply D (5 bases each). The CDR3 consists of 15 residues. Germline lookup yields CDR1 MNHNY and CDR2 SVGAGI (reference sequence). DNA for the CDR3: TGTGCCAGCAATTACCTCATGGGGACCGCGGATGAGCAGTTCTTC. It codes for CASNYLMGTADEQFF.

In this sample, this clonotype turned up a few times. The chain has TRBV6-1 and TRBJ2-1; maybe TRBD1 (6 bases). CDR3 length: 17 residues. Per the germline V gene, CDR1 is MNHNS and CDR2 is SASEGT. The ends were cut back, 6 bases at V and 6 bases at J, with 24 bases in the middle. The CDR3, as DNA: TGTGCCAGCAGCCTTACCCTAGGGACAACCGGAGCCAATGAGCAGTTCTTC. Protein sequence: CASSLTLGTTGANEQFF.

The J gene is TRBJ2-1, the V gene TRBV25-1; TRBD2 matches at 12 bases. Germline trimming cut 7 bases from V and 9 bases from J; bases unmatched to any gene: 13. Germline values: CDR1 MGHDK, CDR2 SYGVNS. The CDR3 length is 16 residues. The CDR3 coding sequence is TGTGCCAGCACCATGACTAGCGGGAGTTGGAGGGGTGAGCAGTTCTTC. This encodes CASTMTSGSWRGEQFF.

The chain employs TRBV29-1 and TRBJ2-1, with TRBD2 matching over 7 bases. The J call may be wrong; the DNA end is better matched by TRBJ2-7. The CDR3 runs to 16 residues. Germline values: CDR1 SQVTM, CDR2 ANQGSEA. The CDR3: CSVEVSPAGSYNEQYF. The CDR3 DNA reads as TGCAGCGTTGAAGTTTCGCCAGCGGGATCCTACAATGAGCAGTACTTC.

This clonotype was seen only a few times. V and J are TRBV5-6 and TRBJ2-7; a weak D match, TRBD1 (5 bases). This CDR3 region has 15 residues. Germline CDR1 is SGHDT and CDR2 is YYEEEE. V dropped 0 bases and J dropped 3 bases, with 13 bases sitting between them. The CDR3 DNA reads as TGTGCCAGCAGCTTGGGGACGACAGATAACTACGAGCAGTACTTC. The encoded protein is CASSLGTTDNYEQYF.

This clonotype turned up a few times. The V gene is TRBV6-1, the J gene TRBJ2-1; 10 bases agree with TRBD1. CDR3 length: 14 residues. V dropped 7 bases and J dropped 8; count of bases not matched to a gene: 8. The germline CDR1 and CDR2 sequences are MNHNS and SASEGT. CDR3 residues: CASNRQGASYEQFF. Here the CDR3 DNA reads TGTGCCAGCAATCGACAGGGGGCGTCATATGAGCAGTTCTTC.

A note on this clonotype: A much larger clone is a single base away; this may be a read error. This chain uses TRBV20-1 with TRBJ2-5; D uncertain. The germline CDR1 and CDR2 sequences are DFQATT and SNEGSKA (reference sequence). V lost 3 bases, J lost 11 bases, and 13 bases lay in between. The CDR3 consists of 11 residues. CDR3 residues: CSARIGFGQYF. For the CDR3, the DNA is TGCAGTGCTAGGATCGGGTTCGGGCAGTACTTC.

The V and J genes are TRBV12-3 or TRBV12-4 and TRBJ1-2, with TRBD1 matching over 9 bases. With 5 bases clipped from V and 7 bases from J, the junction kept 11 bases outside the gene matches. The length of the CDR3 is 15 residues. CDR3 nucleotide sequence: TGTGCCAGCAGTCCAGGACAGGGGCATAGCTGTGGCTACACCTTC. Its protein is CASSPGQGHSCGYTF.

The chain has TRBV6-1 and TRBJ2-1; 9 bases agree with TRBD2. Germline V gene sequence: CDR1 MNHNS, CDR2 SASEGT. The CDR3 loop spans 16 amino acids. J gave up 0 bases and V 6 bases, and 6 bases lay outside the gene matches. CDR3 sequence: CASRASGTSSYNEQFF. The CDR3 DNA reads TGTGCCAGCAGAGCTAGCGGGACTAGCTCCTACAATGAGCAGTTCTTC.